Sequencing of this T cell receptor (beta chain) was carried out in a study of T cell responses to AZD1222 COVID-19 vaccine. Study results and caveats: Unmutated variant regions are reportedly targeted by nearly half of spike-specific TCRs. Spike-wide coverage was observed for vaccine-associated CD4 TCRs, with dominant responses at 160-218 and 743-854. Vaccination with two AZD1222 doses was followed by a rise in Spike-specific TCR breadth and depth.

Sequencing used immunoSEQ multiplex PCR; TCRdb keeps in-frame clones, though not all of them. This sample carries about 110,000 clones, roughly 89% of them seen once, and the ten largest clones take around 3.3%. Per germline, CDR1 MNHEY and CDR2 SVGAGI. The trim removed 6 bases at V and 8 bases at J, leaving 9 bases unmatched. The CDR3 contains 13 residues. As concerns this clone: Its antigen is not known.

Sample: peripheral blood, taken on day 0 of MenACWY control vaccination. This sequence joins TRBV6-5 and TRBJ1-2, with TRBD1 matching 7 bases. This TCR was recovered from an adult in good health. The DNA of the CDR3 is TGTGCCAGCAGCGACCTACAGGGGAACGGCTACACCTTC. Amino acid sequence: CASSDLQGNGYTF.